This T cell receptor (beta chain) originates from a study of blood T cell repertoires in COVID-19. The wider study: Spain, Italy and the United States supplied samples that represented acute and convalescent COVID-19. Sample material is recorded as cDNA or gDNA derived from T cells, B-cell-depleted T cells, or PBMCs.

This clone was seen more than once but under ten times. Methods used by the authors: Reference gene primers were amplified, and this amplification served to estimate nucleated cell counts. Libraries were prepared by immunoSEQ multiplex PCR; TCRdb keeps only in-frame clonotypes and omits some of them. That table gives V, J and clone size, and the DNA gave D and trimming. Of under 200,000 clones in the sample, around 82% were seen once. V was clipped by 10 bases and J by 1 base, with 28 bases between them. The CDR3 is 18 amino acids. Per germline, CDR1 SNHLY and CDR2 FYNNEI. The chain has TRBV2 and TRBJ1-1; D remains unclear. The sequence derives from a man in his sixties who had recovered from COVID-19. The sample taken for sequencing was PBMCs or T cells enriched from blood (not recorded which). The CDR3 loop reads CATTQWAPLRQGNTEAFF. CDR3 nucleotides: TGTGCCACCACCCAATGGGCACCACTTCGCCAAGGGAACACTGAAGCTTTCTTT.